The next 17 T cell receptor beta chains were all read from a single sample in a study of response to subunit inactivated influenza vaccine. From the RT-PCR reads, TCRdb called clonotypes with MiXCR, one entry per CDR3 protein. Among hundreds of thousands of distinct CDR3 sequences, about 15% were seen once, and the ten largest hold 11%. Sequencing was performed on PBMCs from blood, taken approximately 12 days after vaccination. The receptors shown here come from a man aged 45 to 65 who received an inactivated influenza vaccine.

The rearrangement links TRBV20-1 to TRBJ1-2; perhaps TRBD1 as D (5 bases). V was shortened by 0 bases and J by 2 bases, with 13 bases between the two germline ends. The germline V gene encodes CDR1 DFQATT and CDR2 SNEGSKA (reference sequence). The CDR3 is 15 amino acids. For the CDR3, the DNA is TGCAGTGCTAGAGATGGTGGAGGGGAAAACTATGGCTACACCTTC. Residues: CSARDGGGENYGYTF.

This clonotype has only a few counts. The chain is built from TRBV28 and TRBJ2-7; 11 bases match TRBD2. The CDR3 covers 17 residues. Germline V gene lookup returns CDR1 MDHEN and CDR2 SYDVKM. Unmatched junction bases numbered 10, after V lost 5 bases and J lost 1 base. This CDR3 is CASSGTSGGYASYEQYF. In DNA, the CDR3 is TGTGCCAGCAGTGGGACTAGCGGAGGTTACGCATCCTACGAGCAGTACTTC. Full variable domain (rest looked up from reference TRBV28 and TRBJ2-7): DVKVTQSSRYLVKRTGEKVFLECVQDMDHENMFWYRQDPGLGLRLIYFSYDVKMKEKGDIPEGYSVSREKKERFSLILESASTNQTSMYLCASSGTSGGYASYEQYFGPGTRLTVT.

The chain uses TRBV9 and TRBJ1-1; possibly TRBD1 for D (6 bases). Trimming took off 4 bases at V and 8 bases at J, with 18 bases between the two ends. Germline V gene data show CDR1 as SGDLS and CDR2 as YYNGEE. The CDR3 extends over 14 amino acids. The chain's CDR3 is CASSKIGGGTEAFF. The CDR3 DNA follows: TGTGCCAGCAGCAAGATCGGGGGGGGCACAGAAGCTTTCTTT.

This clonotype has a handful of counts. This sequence joins TRBV5-1 and TRBJ1-6; D perhaps matches TRBD1 (5 bases). Germline CDR1 and CDR2: SGHRS and YFSETQ. V gave up 3 bases and J gave up 6 bases, with 13 bases separating them. The CDR3 is 15 residues long. The CDR3 spells CASSSQGLGNSPLHF. The CDR3 coding sequence is TGCGCCAGCAGCTCCCAGGGTCTAGGTAATTCACCCCTCCACTTT.

The table lists this clonotype with a few counts. The chain recombines TRBV10-3 with TRBJ2-6; D unclear. V was trimmed by 2 bases and J by 6 bases, leaving 17 bases between them. The length of the CDR3 is 17 residues. Germline V lookup: CDR1 ENHRY, CDR2 SYGVKD. This CDR3 reads CAISETPQSTMANVLTF. The DNA of the CDR3 is TGTGCCATCAGTGAGACCCCTCAGTCTACTATGGCCAACGTCCTGACTTTC.

This chain joins TRBV20-1 and TRBJ2-1, with TRBD2 identical over 11 bases. The CDR3 consists of 14 residues. CDR1 DFQATT and CDR2 SNEGSKA come from the germline V gene (reference sequence). After removal of 6 bases from V and 10 bases from J, the junction contained 11 bases not matched to a gene. This CDR3 is CSANLAGGQGEQFF. The CDR3 DNA reads as TGCAGTGCGAATTTAGCGGGAGGGCAGGGGGAGCAGTTCTTC.

The gene calls are TRBV10-3 and TRBJ2-5; 7 nucleotides align to TRBD2. Germline CDR1 is ENHRY and CDR2 is SYGVKD. This CDR3 region has 15 residues. V lost 8 bases, J lost 5 bases, and 14 bases stayed unmatched. The CDR3 nucleotides are TGTGCCATCGGGAGGGGTAAAGGATCTTGGGAGACCCAGTACTTC. This sequence encodes CAIGRGKGSWETQYF.

CDR3 sequence reads: CASSLVVHRPPRYNEQFF. CDR3 sequence (DNA): TGTGCCAGCAGCTTAGTAGTCCATCGGCCGCCGCGTTACAATGAGCAGTTCTTC. The V and J genes are TRBV11-2 and TRBJ2-1; D is unresolved. Germline assignment: CDR1 SGHAT and CDR2 FQNNGV. The CDR3 is made up of 18 amino acids. V lost 1 base to trimming and J lost 4 bases, with 20 bases between them. Drawing the rest from reference TRBV11-2 and TRBJ2-1, the complete variable domain is EAGVAQSPRYKIIEKRQSVAFWCNPISGHATLYWYQQILGQGPKLLIQFQNNGVVDDSQLPKDRFSAERLKGVDSTLKIQPAKLEDSAVYLCASSLVVHRPPRYNEQFFGPGTRLTVL.

This clonotype was seen a few times. This chain joins TRBV9 and TRBJ2-3, with 10 bases lining up with TRBD1. V shed 4 bases and J 2 bases; nucleotides not matched to a gene: 7. The CDR3 is 16 amino acids. The germline V gene encodes CDR1 SGDLS and CDR2 YYNGEE. In DNA form, the CDR3 reads TGTGCCAGCAGCAAACGGGGACAGGGGAACACAGATACGCAGTATTTT. It yields the protein CASSKRGQGNTDTQYF.

This clonotype occurred a few times. This chain uses TRBV7-6 with TRBJ2-7; 12 bases fit TRBD1. J was trimmed by 9 bases and V by 5 bases; bases with no gene match: 14. The CDR3 loop spans 16 amino acids. Per the germline V gene, CDR1 is SGHVS and CDR2 is FNYEAQ. The CDR3 sequence is CASSPSPGQGAERQYF. The CDR3 region has the DNA TGTGCCAGCAGCCCCTCCCCGGGACAGGGGGCCGAAAGGCAGTACTTC. The full variable domain, its missing parts supplied by reference TRBV7-6 and TRBJ2-7, is GAGVSQSPRYKVTKRGQDVALRCDPISGHVSLYWYRQALGQGPEFLTYFNYEAQQDKSGLPNDRFSAERPEGSISTLTIQRTEQRDSAMYRCASSPSPGQGAERQYFGPGTRLTVT.

This clonotype has a count of ten or more. J is TRBJ2-1 and V is TRBV9; D ambiguous. V lost 0 bases, J lost 6 bases, and 13 bases lay in between. Germline values: CDR1 SGDLS, CDR2 YYNGEE. The CDR3 is 15 amino acids. For the CDR3, the DNA is TGTGCCAGCAGCGTAGACGCAGGTTGGGGCAATGAGCAGTTCTTC. Encoded protein: CASSVDAGWGNEQFF.

This clonotype was observed a handful of times. This chain connects TRBV7-2 to TRBJ2-7; D is undetermined. Germline values: CDR1 SGHTA, CDR2 FQGNSA. V gave up 2 bases and J gave up 7 bases, with 6 bases separating them. The CDR3 spans 11 residues. The CDR3 region has the DNA TGTGCCAGCAGCTTATTCGGGGAGCAGTACTTC. Translating it yields CASSLFGEQYF. The complete variable domain, with remaining parts taken from reference TRBV7-2 and TRBJ2-7, reads GAGVSQSPSNKVTEKGKDVELRCDPISGHTALYWYRQSLGQGLEFLIYFQGNSAPDKSGLPSDRFSAERTGGSVSTLTIQRTQQEDSAVYLCASSLFGEQYFGPGTRLTVT.

The rearrangement links TRBV2 to TRBJ2-5; TRBD1 aligns across 7 bases. The CDR3 loop spans 15 amino acids. The V gene's germline CDR1 is SNHLY and CDR2 FYNNEI. The J segment lost 5 bases and the V segment lost 6 bases, leaving 12 bases of the junction unmatched. CDR3 protein: CASSAARQGDETQYF. The CDR3 nucleotides read TGTGCCAGCAGCGCCGCCCGGCAGGGGGATGAGACCCAGTACTTC.

CDR3 protein: CASSQDGFNTEAFF. CDR3 DNA: TGTGCCAGCAGCCAGGACGGATTCAACACTGAAGCTTTCTTT. The rearrangement links TRBV7-9 to TRBJ1-1; no reliable D call. Per the germline V gene, CDR1 is SEHNR and CDR2 is FQNEAQ (reference sequence). The CDR3 length is 14 residues. The V end lost 5 bases, the J end lost 2 bases, and 12 bases lay between the germline ends.

This chain links TRBV15 with TRBJ2-7; the D gene could be TRBD1 or TRBD2 (6 bases each). The germline gives CDR1 LNHNV, CDR2 YYDKDF (reference sequence). V lost 4 bases to trimming and J lost 6 bases, with 22 bases between them. The CDR3 totals 16 residues. The DNA of the CDR3 is TGTGCCACCAGCACCGGAAGAGGTAGGGGGGAGAGCGAGCAGTACTTC. Its translation: CATSTGRGRGESEQYF.

The chain links TRBV3-1 to TRBJ1-1, with a tentative D call TRBD1 (5 bases). From germline, CDR1 is LGHDT and CDR2 YNNKEL (reference sequence). There are 14 residues in the CDR3. V was cut by 2 bases and J by 5 bases, with 12 bases left in between. CDR3: CASSQFEGRTEAFF. Written as DNA, the CDR3 is TGTGCCAGCAGCCAATTTGAGGGGCGAACTGAAGCTTTCTTT.

This clonotype was picked up a small number of times. V and J are TRBV5-5 and TRBJ2-2; D unresolved. Germline V gene data show CDR1 as SGHKS and CDR2 as YYEKEE (reference sequence). The CDR3 loop spans 17 amino acids. V lost 4 bases, J lost 0 bases, and 16 bases lay in between. The CDR3 sequence: CASSPGYGSANTGELFF. The CDR3 coding sequence is TGTGCCAGCAGCCCAGGTTACGGTTCCGCGAACACCGGGGAGCTGTTTTTT.